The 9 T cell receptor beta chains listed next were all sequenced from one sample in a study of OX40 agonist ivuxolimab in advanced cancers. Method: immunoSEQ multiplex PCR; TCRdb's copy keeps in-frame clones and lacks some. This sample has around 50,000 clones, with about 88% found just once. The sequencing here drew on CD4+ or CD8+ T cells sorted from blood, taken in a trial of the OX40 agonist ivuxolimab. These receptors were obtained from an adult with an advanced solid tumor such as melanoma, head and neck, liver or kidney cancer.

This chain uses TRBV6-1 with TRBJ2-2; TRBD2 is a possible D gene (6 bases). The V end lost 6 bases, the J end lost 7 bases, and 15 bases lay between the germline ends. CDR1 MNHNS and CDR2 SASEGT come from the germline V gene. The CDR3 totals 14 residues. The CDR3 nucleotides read TGTGCCAGCAGCCCCACTAGCCCCATCGGGGAGCTGTTTTTT. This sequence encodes CASSPTSPIGELFF.

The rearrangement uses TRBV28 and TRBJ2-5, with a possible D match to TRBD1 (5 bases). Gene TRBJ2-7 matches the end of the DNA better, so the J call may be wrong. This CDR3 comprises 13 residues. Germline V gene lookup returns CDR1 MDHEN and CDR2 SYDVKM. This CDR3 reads CASSFWGRYEQYF. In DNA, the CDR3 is TGTGCCAGCAGTTTCTGGGGCCGCTACGAGCAGTACTTC.

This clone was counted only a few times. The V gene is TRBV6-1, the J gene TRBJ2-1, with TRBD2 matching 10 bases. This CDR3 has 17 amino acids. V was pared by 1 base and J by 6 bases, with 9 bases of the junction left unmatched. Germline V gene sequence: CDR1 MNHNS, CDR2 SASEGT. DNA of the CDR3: TGTGCCAGCAGTGAAGTTCCAGCGGGAGGGAGGGGCAATGAGCAGTTCTTC. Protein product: CASSEVPAGGRGNEQFF.

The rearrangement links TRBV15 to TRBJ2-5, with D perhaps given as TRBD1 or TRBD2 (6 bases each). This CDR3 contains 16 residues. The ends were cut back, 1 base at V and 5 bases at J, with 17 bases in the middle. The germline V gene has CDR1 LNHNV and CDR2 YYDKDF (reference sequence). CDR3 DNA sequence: TGTGCCACCAGCAGAGCTGTGCACGGGGGCTGGGAGACCCAGTACTTC. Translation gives CATSRAVHGGWETQYF.

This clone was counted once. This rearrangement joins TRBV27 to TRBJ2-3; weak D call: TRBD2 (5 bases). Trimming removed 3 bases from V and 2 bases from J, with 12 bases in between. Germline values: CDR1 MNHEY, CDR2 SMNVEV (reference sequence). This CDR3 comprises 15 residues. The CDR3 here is CASSFSGKYTDTQYF. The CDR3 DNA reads TGTGCCAGCAGTTTTTCCGGGAAGTACACAGATACGCAGTATTTT.

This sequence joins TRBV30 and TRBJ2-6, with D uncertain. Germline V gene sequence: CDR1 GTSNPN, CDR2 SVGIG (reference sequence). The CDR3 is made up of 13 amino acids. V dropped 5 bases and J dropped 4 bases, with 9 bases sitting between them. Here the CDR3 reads CAWSGTGANVLTF. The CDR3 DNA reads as TGTGCCTGGTCCGGAACCGGGGCCAACGTCCTGACTTTC.

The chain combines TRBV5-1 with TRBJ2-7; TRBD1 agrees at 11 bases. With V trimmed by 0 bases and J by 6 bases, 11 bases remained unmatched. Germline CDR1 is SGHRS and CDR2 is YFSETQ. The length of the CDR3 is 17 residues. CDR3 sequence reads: CASSLGTGGGSTCEQYF. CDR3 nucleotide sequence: TGCGCCAGCAGCTTGGGGACAGGGGGCGGGTCTACTTGCGAGCAGTACTTC.

The CDR3 protein is CASSNLAGLSYEQYF. The DNA of the CDR3 is TGTGCCAGCAGCAACCTAGCGGGCCTCTCCTACGAGCAGTACTTC. The rearrangement links TRBV4-2 to TRBJ2-7, with TRBD2 matching 8 bases. With 5 bases clipped from V and 0 bases from J, the junction kept 6 bases outside the gene matches. CDR3 size: 15 residues. Germline assignment: CDR1 LGHNA and CDR2 YNFKEQ.

CDR3 protein: CASSPLGDPNQPQHF. In DNA, the CDR3 is TGTGCCAGCTCACCCCTCGGGGACCCTAATCAGCCCCAGCATTTT. The chain combines TRBV18 with TRBJ1-5, with a tentative D call TRBD1 (5 bases). V was shortened by 3 bases and J by 4 bases, with 13 bases between the two germline ends. The CDR3 has 15 residues. Germline V gene data show CDR1 as KGHSH and CDR2 as LQKENI. The complete variable domain, with remaining parts taken from reference TRBV18 and TRBJ1-5, reads NAGVMQNPRHLVRRRGQEARLRCSPMKGHSHVYWYRQLPEEGLKFMVYLQKENIIDESGMPKERFSAEFPKEGPSILRIQQVVRGDSAAYFCASSPLGDPNQPQHFGDGTRLSIL.